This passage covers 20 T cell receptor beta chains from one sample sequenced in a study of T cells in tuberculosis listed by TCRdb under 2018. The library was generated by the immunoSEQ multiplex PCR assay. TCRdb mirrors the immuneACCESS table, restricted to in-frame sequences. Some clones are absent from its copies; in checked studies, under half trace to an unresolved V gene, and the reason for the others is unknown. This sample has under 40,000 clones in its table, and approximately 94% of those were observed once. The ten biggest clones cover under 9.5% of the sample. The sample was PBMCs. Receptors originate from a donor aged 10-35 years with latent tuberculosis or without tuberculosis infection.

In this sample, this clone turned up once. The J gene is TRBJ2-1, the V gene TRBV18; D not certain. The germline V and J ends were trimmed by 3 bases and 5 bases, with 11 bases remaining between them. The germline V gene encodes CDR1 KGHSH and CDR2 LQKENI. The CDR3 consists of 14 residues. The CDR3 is CASSPIAVDNEQFF. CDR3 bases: TGTGCCAGCTCACCTATAGCCGTGGACAATGAGCAGTTCTTC. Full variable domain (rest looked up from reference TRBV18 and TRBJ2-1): NAGVMQNPRHLVRRRGQEARLRCSPMKGHSHVYWYRQLPEEGLKFMVYLQKENIIDESGMPKERFSAEFPKEGPSILRIQQVVRGDSAAYFCASSPIAVDNEQFFGPGTRLTVL.

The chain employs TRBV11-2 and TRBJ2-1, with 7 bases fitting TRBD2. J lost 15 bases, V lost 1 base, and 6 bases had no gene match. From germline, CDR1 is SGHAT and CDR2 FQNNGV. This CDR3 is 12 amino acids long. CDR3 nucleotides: TGTGCCAGCAGCTTAGGGCGGGAGACTCCGTTCTTC. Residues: CASSLGRETPFF.

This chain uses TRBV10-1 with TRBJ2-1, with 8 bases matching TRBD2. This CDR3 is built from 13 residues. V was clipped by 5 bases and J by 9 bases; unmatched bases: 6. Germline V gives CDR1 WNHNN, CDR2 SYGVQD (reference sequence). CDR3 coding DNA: TGCGCCAGCAGTCCCCAGCGGGAGAGTGAGCAGTTCTTC. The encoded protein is CASSPQRESEQFF.

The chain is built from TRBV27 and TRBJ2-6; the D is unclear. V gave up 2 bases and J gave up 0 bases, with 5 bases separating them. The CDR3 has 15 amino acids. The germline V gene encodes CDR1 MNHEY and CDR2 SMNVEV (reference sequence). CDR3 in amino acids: CASSLSPSGANVLTF. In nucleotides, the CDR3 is TGTGCCAGCAGTTTAAGCCCCTCTGGGGCCAACGTCCTGACTTTC.

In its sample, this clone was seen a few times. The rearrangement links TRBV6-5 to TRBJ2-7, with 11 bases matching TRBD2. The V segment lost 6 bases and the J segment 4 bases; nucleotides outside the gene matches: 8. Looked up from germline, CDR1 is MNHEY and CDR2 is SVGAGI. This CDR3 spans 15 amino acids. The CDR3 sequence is CASRNPGTSGYEQYF. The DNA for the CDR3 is TGTGCCAGCAGAAATCCCGGGACTAGCGGTTACGAGCAGTACTTC.

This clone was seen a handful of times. CDR3 sequence reads: CASSGGLEQFF. The CDR3 DNA is TGTGCCAGCAGTGGTGGACTTGAGCAGTTCTTC. The chain joins TRBV6-5 to TRBJ2-1; D possibly corresponds to TRBD2 (5 bases). Trimming left V 5 bases short and J 9 bases short, with 8 bases between. CDR3 size: 11 residues. CDR1 and CDR2 (germline): MNHEY, SVGAGI.

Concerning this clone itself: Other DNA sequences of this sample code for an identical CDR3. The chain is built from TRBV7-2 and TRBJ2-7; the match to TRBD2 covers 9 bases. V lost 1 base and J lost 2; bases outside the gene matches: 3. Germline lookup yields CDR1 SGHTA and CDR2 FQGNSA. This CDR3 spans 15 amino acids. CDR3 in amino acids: CASSLEGGGAYEQYF. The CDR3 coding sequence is TGTGCCAGCAGCTTAGAGGGCGGGGGGGCCTACGAGCAGTACTTC.

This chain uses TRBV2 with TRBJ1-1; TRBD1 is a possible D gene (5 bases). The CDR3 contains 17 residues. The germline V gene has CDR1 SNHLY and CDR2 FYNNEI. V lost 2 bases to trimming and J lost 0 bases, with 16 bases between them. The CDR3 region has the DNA TGTGCCAGCAGTGAATGGGGCGGCAGGGCCATGAACACTGAAGCTTTCTTT. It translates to CASSEWGGRAMNTEAFF.

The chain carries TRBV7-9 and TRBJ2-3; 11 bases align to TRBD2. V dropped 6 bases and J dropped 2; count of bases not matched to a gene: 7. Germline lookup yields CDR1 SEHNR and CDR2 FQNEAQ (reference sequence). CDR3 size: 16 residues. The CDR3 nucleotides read TGTGCCAGCAGACCGACTAGCGGGGTAGTCACAGATACGCAGTATTTT. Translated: CASRPTSGVVTDTQYF.

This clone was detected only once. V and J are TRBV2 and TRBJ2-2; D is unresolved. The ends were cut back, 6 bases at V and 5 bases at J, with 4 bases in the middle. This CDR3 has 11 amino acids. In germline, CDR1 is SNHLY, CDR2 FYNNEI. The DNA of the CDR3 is TGTGCCAGCAGGAGTACCGGGGAGCTGTTTTTT. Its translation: CASRSTGELFF. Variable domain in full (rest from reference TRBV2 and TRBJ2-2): EPEVTQTPSHQVTQMGQEVILRCVPISNHLYFYWYRQILGQKVEFLVSFYNNEISEKSEIFDDQFSVERPDGSNFTLKIRSTKLEDSAMYFCASRSTGELFFGEGSRLTVL.

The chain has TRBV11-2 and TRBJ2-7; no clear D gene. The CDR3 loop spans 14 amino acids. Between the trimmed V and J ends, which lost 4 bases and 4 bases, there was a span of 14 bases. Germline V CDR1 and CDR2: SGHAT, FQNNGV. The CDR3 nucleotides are TGTGCCAGCAGCTCCCCATTAGAGTGGTACGAGCAGTACTTC. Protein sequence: CASSSPLEWYEQYF.

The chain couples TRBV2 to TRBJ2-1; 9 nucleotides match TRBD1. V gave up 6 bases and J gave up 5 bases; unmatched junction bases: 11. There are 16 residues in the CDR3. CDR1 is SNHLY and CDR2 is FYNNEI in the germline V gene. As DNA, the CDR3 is TGTGCCAGCAGCTTTACGAACCGGGACAGGGACAATGAGCAGTTCTTC. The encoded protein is CASSFTNRDRDNEQFF.

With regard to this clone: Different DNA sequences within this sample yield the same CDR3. The CDR3 nucleotides read TGTGCCAGCAGCTTAGGGGGGAGGACTGAAGCTTTCTTT. Protein sequence: CASSLGGRTEAFF. The chain combines TRBV7-9 with TRBJ1-1; D possibly corresponds to TRBD1 (5 bases). The V and J ends lost 1 base and 5 bases respectively, with 8 bases between them. This CDR3 is 13 amino acids long. Germline-derived CDR1 and CDR2 are SEHNR and FQNEAQ (reference sequence).

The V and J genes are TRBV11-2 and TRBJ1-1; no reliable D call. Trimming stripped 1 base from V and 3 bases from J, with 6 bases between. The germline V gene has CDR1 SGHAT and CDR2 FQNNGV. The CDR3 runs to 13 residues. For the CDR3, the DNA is TGTGCCAGCAGCTTAGGAGAGGACACTGAAGCTTTCTTT. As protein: CASSLGEDTEAFF.

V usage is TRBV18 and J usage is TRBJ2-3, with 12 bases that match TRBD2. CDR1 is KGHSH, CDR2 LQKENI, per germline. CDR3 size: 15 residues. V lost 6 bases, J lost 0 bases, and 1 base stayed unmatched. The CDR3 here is CASSGTSGSTDTQYF. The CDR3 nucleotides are TGTGCCAGCTCGGGGACTAGCGGGAGCACAGATACGCAGTATTTT. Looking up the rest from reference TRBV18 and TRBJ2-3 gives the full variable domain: NAGVMQNPRHLVRRRGQEARLRCSPMKGHSHVYWYRQLPEEGLKFMVYLQKENIIDESGMPKERFSAEFPKEGPSILRIQQVVRGDSAAYFCASSGTSGSTDTQYFGPGTRLTVL.

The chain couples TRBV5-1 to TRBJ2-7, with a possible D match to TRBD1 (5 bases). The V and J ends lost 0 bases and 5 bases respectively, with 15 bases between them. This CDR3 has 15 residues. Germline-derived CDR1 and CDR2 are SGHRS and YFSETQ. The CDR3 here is CASSLEAGQWNEQYF. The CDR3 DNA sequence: TGCGCCAGCAGCTTGGAGGCAGGGCAATGGAACGAGCAGTACTTC.

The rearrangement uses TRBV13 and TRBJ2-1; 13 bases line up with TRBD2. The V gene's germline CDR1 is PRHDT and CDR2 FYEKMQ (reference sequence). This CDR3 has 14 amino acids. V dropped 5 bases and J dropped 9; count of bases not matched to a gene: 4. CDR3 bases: TGTGCCAGCAGCCGACTAGCGGGAGGTCTTGAGCAGTTCTTC. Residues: CASSRLAGGLEQFF.

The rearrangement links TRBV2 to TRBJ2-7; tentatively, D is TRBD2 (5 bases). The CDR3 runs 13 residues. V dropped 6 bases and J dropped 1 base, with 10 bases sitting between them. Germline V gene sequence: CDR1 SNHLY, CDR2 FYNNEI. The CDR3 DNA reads TGTGCCAGCAGGGAGGACGGATCCTACGAGCAGTACTTC. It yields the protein CASREDGSYEQYF.

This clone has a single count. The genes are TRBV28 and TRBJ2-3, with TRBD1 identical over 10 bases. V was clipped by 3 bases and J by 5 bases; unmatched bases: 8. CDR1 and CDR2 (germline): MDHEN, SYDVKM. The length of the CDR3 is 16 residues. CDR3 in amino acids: CASSFRDRGRVDTQYF. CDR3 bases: TGTGCCAGCAGTTTCCGGGACAGGGGTCGGGTAGATACGCAGTATTTT.

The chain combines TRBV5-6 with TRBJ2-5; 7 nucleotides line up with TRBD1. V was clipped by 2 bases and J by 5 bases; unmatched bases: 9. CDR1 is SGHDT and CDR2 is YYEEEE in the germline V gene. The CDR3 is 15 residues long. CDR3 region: CASSFLTWTGETQYF. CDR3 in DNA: TGTGCCAGCAGCTTCCTCACCTGGACAGGCGAGACCCAGTACTTC.